These T cell receptor beta chains were read from a single sample in a study of shared clonotypes between healthy human individuals. Profiled with immunoSEQ multiplex PCR; TCRdb holds only in-frame clones, not every one. This repertoire shows over 1.5 million clones, around 98% found once; its top ten account for about 0.4%. The sequencing input was naive CD4+ T cells sorted from blood. The receptor set was obtained from a man younger than 45 in good health. Each CDR3 is given with its conserved first and last residue. D genes are given only for firm matches. Expanded clones are given a class, and other clones once, few, many or no size at all.

V gene	D gene	clone size	J gene	CDR3 protein	CDR3 DNA
TRBV29-1	-	-	TRBJ2-1	CSVGPGYNEQFF	TGCAGCGTTGGACCCGGGTACAATGAGCAGTTCTTC
TRBV27	-	-	TRBJ1-5	CASSLSHGRIGPQHF	TGTGCCAGCAGTTTATCTCACGGCAGAATAGGGCCCCAGCATTTT
TRBV25-1	-	-	TRBJ1-1	CASSAYGLAEAFF	TGTGCCAGCAGTGCCTACGGACTGGCTGAAGCTTTCTTT
TRBV9	-	-	TRBJ1-1	CASSVAGNTEAFF	TGTGCCAGCAGCGTAGCCGGGAATACTGAAGCTTTCTTT
TRBV19	TRBD2	-	TRBJ2-3	CASRGLAGSDTQYF	TGTGCCAGTAGGGGACTAGCGGGATCAGATACGCAGTATTTT
TRBV25-1	-	-	TRBJ2-1	CASSGYRFGWDEQFF	TGTGCCAGCAGTGGATACAGGTTCGGGTGGGATGAGCAGTTCTTC
TRBV29-1	-	-	TRBJ2-7	CSVELTGYEQYF	TGCAGCGTTGAATTAACGGGTTACGAGCAGTACTTC
TRBV28	-	-	TRBJ1-2	CASGLQGVYGYTF	TGTGCCAGCGGACTACAGGGAGTCTATGGCTACACCTTC
TRBV7-2	-	once	TRBJ2-7	CASSLAGLVENEQYF	TGTGCCAGCAGCTTAGCGGGGTTAGTCGAGAACGAGCAGTACTTC
TRBV5-4	-	-	TRBJ2-1	CASSFLQGIHNEQFF	TGTGCCAGCAGCTTTTTACAGGGTATCCACAATGAGCAGTTCTTC
TRBV29-1	-	-	TRBJ2-4	CSVTGYFGKNIQYF	TGCAGCGTTACAGGTTATTTTGGCAAAAACATTCAGTACTTC
TRBV29-1	-	-	TRBJ1-1	CSVVNLNTEAFF	TGCAGCGTTGTTAACTTGAACACTGAAGCTTTCTTT
TRBV5-8	TRBD2	-	TRBJ2-5	CASSMGLADQETQYF	TGTGCCAGCAGCATGGGACTAGCGGACCAAGAGACCCAGTACTTC
TRBV5-4	-	once	TRBJ2-7	CASKSRGLEYEQYF	TGTGCCAGCAAGTCTAGAGGGCTGGAGTACGAGCAGTACTTC
TRBV19	-	-	TRBJ2-6	CASSSPGPGANVLTF	TGTGCCAGTAGTTCCCCGGGGCCTGGGGCCAACGTCCTGACTTTC
TRBV11-3	-	-	TRBJ1-2	CASSLDPPGGPQIDYGYTF	TGTGCCAGCAGCTTAGATCCTCCCGGCGGGCCCCAAATCGACTATGGCTACACCTTC
TRBV20-1	-	-	TRBJ1-2	CSASRSDGYTF	TGCAGTGCTTCACGATCAGATGGCTACACCTTC
TRBV27	TRBD1	-	TRBJ1-4	CASSPIMQGVNEKLFF	TGTGCCAGCAGTCCTATCATGCAGGGGGTTAATGAAAAACTGTTTTTT
TRBV5-4	-	-	TRBJ2-5	CASSRPEETQYF	TGTGCCAGCAGTCGACCCGAAGAGACCCAGTACTTC
TRBV7-2	-	-	TRBJ1-2	CASSPTGGTTNYGYTF	TGTGCCAGCAGCCCAACGGGGGGGACTACTAACTATGGCTACACCTTC
TRBV9	TRBD2	-	TRBJ2-7	CASSVGLAGDEQYF	TGTGCCAGCAGCGTCGGACTAGCGGGAGACGAGCAGTACTTC
TRBV7-9	TRBD1	once	TRBJ1-5	CASSLAPLRGRDNQPQHF	TGTGCCAGCAGCTTAGCCCCCCTTAGGGGGCGCGACAATCAGCCCCAGCATTTT
TRBV30	-	-	TRBJ2-7	CAWTAGSYEQYF	TGTGCCTGGACGGCAGGGTCCTACGAGCAGTACTTC
TRBV15	TRBD1	-	TRBJ2-7	CATSRAGGGQGDYEQYF	TGTGCCACCAGCAGAGCCGGCGGGGGACAGGGGGACTACGAGCAGTACTTC
TRBV20-1	-	-	TRBJ2-4	CSALKLNIQYF	TGCAGTGCCCTAAAGCTCAACATTCAGTACTTC
TRBV27	-	-	TRBJ1-1	CASSLGARNAEAFF	TGTGCCAGCAGCTTGGGGGCCCGCAACGCTGAAGCTTTCTTT
TRBV9	TRBD1	-	TRBJ1-2	CASSVATGGYGYTF	TGTGCCAGCAGCGTAGCGACAGGGGGCTATGGCTACACCTTC
TRBV2	TRBD2	-	TRBJ2-7	CASEGSGGSTYEQYF	TGTGCCAGCGAGGGTAGCGGGGGGTCGACCTACGAGCAGTACTTC
TRBV5-6	-	once	TRBJ1-2	CASSFEDILPSYGYTF	TGTGCCAGCAGCTTTGAGGACATTCTTCCGTCCTATGGCTACACCTTC
TRBV11-2	TRBD2	-	TRBJ2-7	CASSLISGRARYF	TGTGCCAGCAGCTTAATTAGCGGGAGGGCCAGGTACTTC
TRBV28	-	-	TRBJ2-7	CATKGGAPGEQYF	TGTGCCACCAAGGGGGGAGCCCCAGGGGAGCAGTACTTC
TRBV18	-	-	TRBJ2-3	CASSQTGDTQYF	TGTGCCAGCTCACAAACAGGAGATACGCAGTATTTT
TRBV19	-	once	TRBJ2-7	CASSIAEAYEQYF	TGTGCCAGTAGTATTGCCGAAGCCTACGAGCAGTACTTC
TRBV6-1	TRBD2	-	TRBJ2-1	CASPGRAQENEQFF	TGTGCCAGCCCAGGGAGGGCGCAGGAGAATGAGCAGTTCTTC
TRBV6-1	-	-	TRBJ2-2	CASGRNTGELFF	TGTGCCAGCGGGCGGAACACCGGGGAGCTGTTTTTT
TRBV30	-	once	TRBJ2-7	CAWTGAYEQYF	TGTGCCTGGACAGGGGCCTACGAGCAGTACTTC
TRBV19	-	-	TRBJ1-5	CASSVGTVQDNQPQHF	TGTGCCAGTAGCGTCGGGACCGTGCAAGACAATCAGCCCCAGCATTTT
TRBV18	TRBD1	-	TRBJ2-4	CASSPSGTGGSLAKNIQYF	TGTGCCAGCTCACCAAGCGGGACAGGGGGATCCCTTGCCAAAAACATTCAGTACTTC
TRBV20-1	-	-	TRBJ2-1	CSARNEQFF	TGCAGTGCTAGAAATGAGCAGTTCTTC
TRBV7-9	TRBD2	-	TRBJ2-3	CASTLAGGGDTQYF	TGTGCCAGCACACTAGCGGGAGGAGGAGATACGCAGTATTTT
TRBV15	-	-	TRBJ2-1	CATSRATLQHDEQFF	TGTGCCACCAGCAGAGCAACCCTACAACACGATGAGCAGTTCTTC
TRBV4-1	-	-	TRBJ2-2	CASSQDMFNTGELFF	TGCGCCAGCAGCCAAGATATGTTTAACACCGGGGAGCTGTTTTTT
TRBV5-4	-	-	TRBJ2-5	CASSLNTQETQYF	TGTGCCAGCAGCTTGAACACCCAAGAGACCCAGTACTTC
TRBV5-1	-	-	TRBJ2-3	CATSPGSKDTQYF	TGCGCCACCTCCCCTGGCTCCAAAGATACGCAGTATTTT
TRBV5-1	TRBD2	-	TRBJ2-3	CASSLSFPGGMSSTDTQYF	TGCGCCAGCAGCTTGTCCTTTCCGGGAGGGATGTCTAGCACAGATACGCAGTATTTT
TRBV19	-	-	TRBJ2-7	CASSIALHYEQYF	TGTGCCAGTAGTATAGCCCTTCACTACGAGCAGTACTTC
TRBV6-5	-	once	TRBJ2-5	CASSYSSRGWTQYF	TGTGCCAGCAGTTACTCGTCTCGGGGTTGGACCCAGTACTTC
TRBV10-3	TRBD2	-	TRBJ2-2	CAISPKLTSGRAGGELFF	TGTGCCATCAGTCCTAAACTAACTAGCGGGAGGGCCGGAGGGGAGCTGTTTTTT